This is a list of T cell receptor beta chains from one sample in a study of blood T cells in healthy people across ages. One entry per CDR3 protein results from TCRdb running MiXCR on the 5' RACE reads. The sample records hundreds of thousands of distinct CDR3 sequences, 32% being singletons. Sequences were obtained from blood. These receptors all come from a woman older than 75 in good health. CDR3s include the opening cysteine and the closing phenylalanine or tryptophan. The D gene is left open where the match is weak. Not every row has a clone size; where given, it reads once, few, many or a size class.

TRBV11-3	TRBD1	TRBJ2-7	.	TGTGCCAGCAGCAGGACAGGGGTGGACTACGAGCAGTACTTC	CASSRTGVDYEQYF
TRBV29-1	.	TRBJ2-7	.	TGCAGCGTTGAGGGGCCAGGCGTCTCCTACGAGCAGTACTTC	CSVEGPGVSYEQYF
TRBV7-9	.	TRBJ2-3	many	TGTGCCAGCAGCTTACTCGCTAGCGACGATACGCAGTATTTT	CASSLLASDDTQYF
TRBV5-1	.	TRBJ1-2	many	TGCGCCAGCAGCTTGGCCGGGCAGGGGAATGGTGGCTACACCTTC	CASSLAGQGNGGYTF
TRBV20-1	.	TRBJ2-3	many	TGCAGTGCTAACCGTAGATGGGCAGAGGGCGCCTTGCAGGCAGATACGCAGTATTTT	CSANRRWAEGALQADTQYF
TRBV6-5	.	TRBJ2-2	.	TGTGCCAGCAGTTACTCCCCTCAAGGCGGGGAGCTGTTTTTT	CASSYSPQGGELFF
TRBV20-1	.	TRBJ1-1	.	TGCAGTGCTTCGACAATCGGGAACACTGAAGCTTTCTTT	CSASTIGNTEAFF
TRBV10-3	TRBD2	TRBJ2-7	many	TGTGCCAAACCTGGACTAGCGGGCTACGAGCAGTACTTC	CAKPGLAGYEQYF
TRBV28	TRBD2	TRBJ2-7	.	TGTGCCAGCAGTTCAGGGACTAGGGAGCAGTACTTC	CASSSGTREQYF
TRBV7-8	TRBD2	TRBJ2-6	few	TGTGCCAGCAGCTTATGGGGACTAGCGGGGGGCGGCGGGATCGGGGCCAACGTCCTGACTTTC	CASSLWGLAGGGGIGANVLTF
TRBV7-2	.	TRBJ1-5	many	TGTGCCAGCAGCTTAGAACAGAATATTCGTGCCCAGCATTTT	CASSLEQNIRAQHF
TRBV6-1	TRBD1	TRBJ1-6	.	TGTGCCAGCGGACAGGCCCAAACCCCAAGTTATAATTCACCCCTCCACTTT	CASGQAQTPSYNSPLHF
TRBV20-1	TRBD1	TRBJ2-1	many	TGCAGTGCTATCCCGGGACAGGGGGCCGATGAGCAGTTCTTC	CSAIPGQGADEQFF
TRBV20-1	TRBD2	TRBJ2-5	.	TGCAGTGCTAGTGGGGGGCGGGGGGCGGAAGAGACCCAGTACTTC	CSASGGRGAEETQYF
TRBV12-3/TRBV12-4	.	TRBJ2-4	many	TGTGCCAGCAGTTTAGGTATGGCAACCCTAGCCAAAAACATTCAGTACTTC	CASSLGMATLAKNIQYF
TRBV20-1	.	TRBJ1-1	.	TGCAGTGCTAGAACGGAAGAAGCTTTCTTT	CSARTEEAFF
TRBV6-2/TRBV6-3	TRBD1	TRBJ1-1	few	TGTGCCAGCAGCCCGGATCTCCCTGACAGGGGAAAGGAAGCTTTCTTT	CASSPDLPDRGKEAFF
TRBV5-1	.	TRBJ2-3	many	TGCGCCAGCAGCCGACTGTCGCAGACAAGCACAGATACGCAGTATTTT	CASSRLSQTSTDTQYF
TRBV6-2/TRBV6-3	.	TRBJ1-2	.	TGTGCCAGCAGTTCCGCCGACGGTAACTATGGCTGCACCTTC	CASSSADGNYGCTF
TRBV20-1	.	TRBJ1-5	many	TGCAGTGCGAGAAGATATAGCAATCAGCCCCAGCATTTT	CSARRYSNQPQHF
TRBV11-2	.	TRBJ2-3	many	TGTGCCAGCAGCTCCTGGACAGATACGCAGTATTTT	CASSSWTDTQYF
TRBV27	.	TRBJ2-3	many	TGTGCCAGCAGCCTTTCGTGGGGGGCGCAGTATTTT	CASSLSWGAQYF
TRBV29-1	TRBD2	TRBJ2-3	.	TGCAGCGTTGTAACCGGGACTAGCATAATTACGCAGTATTTT	CSVVTGTSIITQYF
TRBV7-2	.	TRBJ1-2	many	TGTGCCAGCAGGTCAGGGTATGGCTACACCTTC	CASRSGYGYTF
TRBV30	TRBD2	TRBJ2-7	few	TGTGCTTGGGGATCTGCGGGGGGCGGGGGCGAGCAGTACTTC	CAWGSAGGGGEQYF
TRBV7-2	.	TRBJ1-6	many	TGTGCCAGCAGCTTAGGAGTTTCTGGCGGTGGGTCACCCCTCCACTTT	CASSLGVSGGGSPLHF
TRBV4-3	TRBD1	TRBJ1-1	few	TGCGCCAGCAGCCCGGACCCACAGGGGTTATCAGCTTTCTTT	CASSPDPQGLSAFF
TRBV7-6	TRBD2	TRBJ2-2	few	TGTGCCAGCAGCTTAGGGTGGCGGGAGCCGAACACCGGGGAGCTGTTTTTT	CASSLGWREPNTGELFF
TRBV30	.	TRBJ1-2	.	TGTGCCTGGAGTGCTGTTAAGGCTAACTATGGCTACACCTTC	CAWSAVKANYGYTF
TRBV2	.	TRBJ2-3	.	TGTGCCAGCAGTGGTGGCAGCTACACAGATACGCAGTATTTT	CASSGGSYTDTQYF
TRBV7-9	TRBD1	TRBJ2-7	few	TGTGCCAGCAGCTTAAGCGGGTCCGACAGGGGCTACGAGCAGTACTTC	CASSLSGSDRGYEQYF
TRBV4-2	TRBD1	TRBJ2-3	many	TGTGCCAGCAGCCAAGAGGACCGGGGACAGGCGGGCACAGATACGCAGTATTTT	CASSQEDRGQAGTDTQYF
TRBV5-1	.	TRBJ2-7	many	TGCGCCAGCAGCCTGCCCTCTCCCCACGAGCAGTACTTC	CASSLPSPHEQYF
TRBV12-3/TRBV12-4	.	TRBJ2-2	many	TGTGCCAGCAGTTTAGAGAGCGGGTTGAACACCGGGGAGCTGTTTTTT	CASSLESGLNTGELFF
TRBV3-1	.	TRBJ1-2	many	TGTGCCAGCAGCCAAGGGCGGGCCTATGGCTACACCTTC	CASSQGRAYGYTF
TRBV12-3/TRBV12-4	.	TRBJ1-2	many	TGTGCCAGCAGTTTAGTGGTCGGTACTTATGGCTACACCTTC	CASSLVVGTYGYTF
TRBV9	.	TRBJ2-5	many	TGTGCCAGCAGCGTAGGGGGGCAACAAGAGACCCAGTACTTC	CASSVGGQQETQYF
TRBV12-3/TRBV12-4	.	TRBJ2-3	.	TGTGCCAGCGTCATGTGGGGCGCAGATGCGCAGTATTTT	CASVMWGADAQYF
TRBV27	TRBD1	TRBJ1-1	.	TGTGCCAGCAGTCCCGGGACAGGGGAAGGTGACACTGAAGCTTTCTTT	CASSPGTGEGDTEAFF
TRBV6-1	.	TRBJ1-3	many	TGTGCCAGCGCAAATTCTGGGGCCTCTGGAAACACCATATATTTT	CASANSGASGNTIYF